This T cell receptor (beta chain) appears in the sequencing data of a study of T-cell memory formation after mild COVID-19. Across the study: Across donors, TCR clusters were largely donor specific. Whole-study findings and limits: Later expanders leaned CD4+, whereas clones that contracted between day 15 and 85 were balanced CD4/CD8. Some clones that responded turned up in pre-infection memory, which suggests that cross-reactive memory joined in.

In the case of this clonotype: Its antigen is unidentified.

5'RACE with constant-segment primers yielded barcoded, UMI-tagged TCR alpha and TCR beta cDNA libraries. TCRdb fed the 5' RACE reads into MiXCR, producing one record per CDR3 protein. The table has hundreds of thousands of distinct CDR3 sequences, over 25% seen once. Germline V gene lookup returns CDR1 DFQATT and CDR2 SNEGSKA (reference sequence). With 0 bases removed from V and 1 base from J, the gap between germline ends came to 18 bases. The CDR3 extends over 17 amino acids. The receptor's source is an adult woman who had mild COVID-19 (a few samples of this study predate the infection). Cell type and time point are not known. The chain recombines TRBV20-1 with TRBJ1-2; a weak D match, TRBD1 (6 bases). Sequencing used PBMCs or a T cell subset sorted from them (not recorded which). This CDR3 is CSARDSLGGLGNYGYTF. CDR3 DNA: TGCAGTGCTAGAGATTCCCTAGGGGGTCTTGGTAACTATGGCTACACCTTC.